A single sample is the source of the 5 T cell receptor beta chains below, sequenced in a study of CD8 T cells in ankylosing spondylitis. Each CDR3 protein gets one entry after TCRdb re-called the 5' RACE reads with MiXCR. The sample records more than 100,000 distinct CDR3 sequences, approximately 10% being singletons. The sample taken for sequencing was blood, either unsorted or a sorted T cell fraction (not recorded which). These receptors were obtained from a female donor with ankylosing spondylitis or in good health (not recorded which).

This clonotype has at least ten counts. This chain joins TRBV7-8 and TRBJ2-5, with D perhaps TRBD2 (6 bases). This CDR3 is built from 12 residues. Trimming cost V 5 bases and J 6 bases, with 10 bases left between them. Germline values: CDR1 SGHVS, CDR2 FQNEAQ. The CDR3, as DNA: TGTGCCAGCAGCGGGAGGTTGAAGACCCAGTACTTC. It yields the protein CASSGRLKTQYF.

This clonotype was seen many times. This sequence joins TRBV5-6 and TRBJ1-4, with D perhaps matching TRBD1 (5 bases). V lost 2 bases and J lost 4, with 9 bases in between. Germline lookup yields CDR1 SGHDT and CDR2 YYEEEE. This CDR3 contains 14 residues. Here the CDR3 reads CASSFRAGNEKLFF. As DNA, the CDR3 is TGTGCCAGCAGCTTCAGGGCGGGTAATGAAAAACTGTTTTTT.

The genes are TRBV7-2 and TRBJ1-1; 7 bases fit TRBD1. Germline trimming cut 4 bases from V and 3 bases from J; bases unmatched to any gene: 8. In germline, CDR1 is SGHTA, CDR2 FQGNSA. This CDR3 region has 15 residues. The CDR3 reads CASSYRQGRHTEAFF. The CDR3 DNA reads TGTGCCAGCAGCTACCGACAGGGCCGGCACACTGAAGCTTTCTTT.

The sample holds many counts of this clonotype. This chain uses TRBV20-1 with TRBJ2-1; a weak D match, TRBD2 (5 bases). The V end lost 6 bases, the J end lost 0 bases, and 18 bases lay between the germline ends. This CDR3 contains 16 residues. CDR1 and CDR2 (germline): DFQATT, SNEGSKA (reference sequence). The CDR3 loop reads CSARTPAASSYNEQFF. As DNA, the CDR3 is TGCAGTGCCCGGACCCCAGCGGCAAGCTCCTACAATGAGCAGTTCTTC.

This clonotype has ten or more counts. The rearrangement joins TRBV6-5 to TRBJ1-1; no clear D gene. Trimming removed 3 bases at V and 3 bases at J, with 2 bases between. The CDR3 has 11 amino acids. The germline gives CDR1 MNHEY, CDR2 SVGAGI. For the CDR3, the DNA is TGTGCCAGCAGTTATGACACTGAAGCTTTCTTT. As protein: CASSYDTEAFF.